This note documents a single TCR beta chain sequence. The RNA, about 0.45 to 1 ug, was put through reverse transcription using random hexamers. TCRdb reprocessed the immunoSEQ multiplex PCR reads with MiXCR, giving one entry per CDR3 protein. Here the sample spans 200,000 to 300,000 distinct CDR3 sequences, roughly 95% being singletons. This sample is part of a study of CD8 T cells in Susac syndrome. With 7 bases removed from V and 5 bases from J, the gap between germline ends came to 15 bases. The CDR3 extends over 13 amino acids. CDR1 and CDR2 from the germline V gene are SNHLY and FYNNEI. The authors sequenced TCR beta from blood CD8+ and CD4+ T cells. Susac syndrome patients met recently defined diagnostic criteria for definite or probable disease. FACS enriched CD8+ TEMRA cells, while bulk CD8+ and CD4+ were negatively isolated.

The chain links TRBV2 to TRBJ2-7; D uncertain. Sample: CD4+ T cells from PBMCs. The source is a human donor with Susac syndrome. CDR3 DNA sequence: TGTGCCAGCACCCTCCTCCTAGGGAACGAGCAGTACTTC. Its translation: CASTLLLGNEQYF.